Ten or more counts support the clone carrying this TCR beta chain. V was trimmed by 3 bases and J by 0 bases, leaving 12 bases between them. The V gene's germline CDR1 is DFQATT and CDR2 SNEGSKA (reference sequence). The CDR3 totals 14 residues. This sample stems from a study of T cells after yellow fever vaccination. Each CDR3 protein is one row after TCRdb ran MiXCR on the 5' RACE reads. The table has 30,000 or so distinct CDR3 sequences, about 6.6% seen once. Sequenced material: PBMCs, either bulk or a sorted T-cell subset (CD4+, CD8+, memory, or dextramer-sorted; not recorded which), taken on the day of the first yellow fever vaccination. V usage is TRBV20-1 and J usage is TRBJ2-7, with D possibly TRBD2 on 6 matching bases. The clonotype comes from a man aged 18-30 years who received the YFV17D yellow fever vaccine. The CDR3 loop is CSARRDPSSYEQYF. The CDR3 region has the DNA TGCAGTGCTAGGCGGGACCCAAGCTCCTACGAGCAGTACTTC.